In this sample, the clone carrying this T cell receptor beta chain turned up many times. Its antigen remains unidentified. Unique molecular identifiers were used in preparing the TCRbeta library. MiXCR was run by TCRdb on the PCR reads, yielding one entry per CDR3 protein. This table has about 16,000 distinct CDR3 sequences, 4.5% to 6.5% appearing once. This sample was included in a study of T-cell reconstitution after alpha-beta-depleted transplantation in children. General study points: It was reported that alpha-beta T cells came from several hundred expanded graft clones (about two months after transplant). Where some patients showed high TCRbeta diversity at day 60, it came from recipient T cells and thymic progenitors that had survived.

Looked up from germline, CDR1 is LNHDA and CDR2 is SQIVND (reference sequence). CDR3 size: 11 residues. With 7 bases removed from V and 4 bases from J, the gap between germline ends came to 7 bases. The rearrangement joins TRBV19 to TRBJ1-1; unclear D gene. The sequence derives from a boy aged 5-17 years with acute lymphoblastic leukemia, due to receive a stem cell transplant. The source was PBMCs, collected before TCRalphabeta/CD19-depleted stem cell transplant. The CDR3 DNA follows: TGTGCCAGTATGGAGGGCACTGAAGCTTTCTTT. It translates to CASMEGTEAFF. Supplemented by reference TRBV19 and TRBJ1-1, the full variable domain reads DGGITQSPKYLFRKEGQNVTLSCEQNLNHDAMYWYRQDPGQGLRLIYYSQIVNDFQKGDIAEGYSVSREKKESFPLTVTSAQKNPTAFYLCASMEGTEAFFGQGTRLTVV.